This TCR beta chain was documented in a study of blood T cell repertoires in COVID-19. The CDR3 consists of 16 residues. The table came from immunoSEQ multiplex PCR; TCRdb's copy has only in-frame clones and leaves some out. Of about 98,000 clones in the sample, 70% to 80% were seen once. This clone has just a few counts. The receptor was isolated from a man between 65 and 85 years old with acute or convalescent COVID-19. Sequenced sample: peripheral blood. This chain connects TRBV21-1 to TRBJ2-2; the D call in the table, TRBD2, was not verified against the DNA. TRBV21-1 constitutes a pseudogene. CDR3 DNA: TGTGCCAGCAGCAAACACGCTGTCCGGGGCACCGGGGAGCTGTTTTTT. Translated: CASSKHAVRGTGELFF.